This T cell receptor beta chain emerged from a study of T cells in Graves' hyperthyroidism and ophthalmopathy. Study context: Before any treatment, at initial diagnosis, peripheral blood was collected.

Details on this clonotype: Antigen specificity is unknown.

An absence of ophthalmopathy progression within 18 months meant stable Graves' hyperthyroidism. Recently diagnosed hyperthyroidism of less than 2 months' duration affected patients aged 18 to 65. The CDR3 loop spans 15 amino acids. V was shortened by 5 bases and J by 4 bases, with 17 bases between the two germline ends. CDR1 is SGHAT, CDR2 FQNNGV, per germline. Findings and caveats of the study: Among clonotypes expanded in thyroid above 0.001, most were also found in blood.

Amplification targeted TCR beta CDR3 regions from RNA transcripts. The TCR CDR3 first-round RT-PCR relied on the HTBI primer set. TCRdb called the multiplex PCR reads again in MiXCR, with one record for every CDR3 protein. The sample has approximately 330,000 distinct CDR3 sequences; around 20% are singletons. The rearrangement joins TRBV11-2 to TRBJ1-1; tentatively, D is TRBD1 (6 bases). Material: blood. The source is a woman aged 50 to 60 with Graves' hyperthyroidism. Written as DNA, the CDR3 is TGTGCCAGCAGCCGGGGGGGGAAAGGGGGCACTGAAGCTTTCTTT. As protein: CASSRGGKGGTEAFF.